The 19 T cell receptor beta chains reported below all come from one sample, sequenced in a study of blood T cell repertoires in COVID-19. Assay: immunoSEQ multiplex PCR; the TCRdb copy retains only in-frame clones and omits some. This table holds approximately 250,000 clones, 70% to 90% found once. The sequenced sample consisted of peripheral blood. Every receptor here comes from a man aged 55 to 70 who had recovered from COVID-19.

This chain links TRBV27 with TRBJ1-1; weak D call: TRBD1 (6 bases). CDR3 length: 14 amino acids. The V and J ends lost 6 bases and 0 bases respectively, with 11 bases between them. Germline V gives CDR1 MNHEY, CDR2 SMNVEV (reference sequence). The CDR3 DNA sequence: TGTGCCAGCAGAATACAGGGAATGAACACTGAAGCTTTCTTT. Protein: CASRIQGMNTEAFF.

This clone was observed a few times. The rearrangement uses TRBV5-4 and TRBJ1-2; D perhaps matches TRBD1 (5 bases). CDR1 and CDR2 from the germline V gene are SGHNT and YYREEE (reference sequence). V was pared by 7 bases and J by 5 bases, with 15 bases between. The CDR3 length is 13 residues. CDR3 in amino acids: CASAPGGEYGYTF. The DNA for the CDR3 is TGTGCCAGCGCGCCCGGAGGGGAATATGGCTACACCTTC. Full variable domain (outside the CDR3, taken from reference TRBV5-4 and TRBJ1-2): ETGVTQSPTHLIKTRGQQVTLRCSSQSGHNTVSWYQQALGQGPQFIFQYYREEENGRGNFPPRFSGLQFPNYSSELNVNALELDDSALYLCASAPGGEYGYTFGSGTRLTVV.

This clone was counted between two and nine times. The V and J genes are TRBV27 and TRBJ2-2; TRBD1 aligns across 8 bases. Germline CDR1 MNHEY, CDR2 SMNVEV (reference sequence). V lost 6 bases and J lost 8; bases outside the gene matches: 17. This CDR3 spans 17 amino acids. The CDR3 nucleotides are TGTGCCAGCAGGATGACAGGGGCGGTTACTAGCTCTGGGGAGCTGTTTTTT. Its protein product is CASRMTGAVTSSGELFF.

The rearrangement uses TRBV19 and TRBJ2-5; D possibly corresponds to TRBD2 (6 bases). The V gene's germline CDR1 is LNHDA and CDR2 SQIVND (reference sequence). The CDR3 spans 14 residues. Trimming took 0 bases from V and 5 from J, leaving 10 bases between them. The CDR3 coding sequence is TGTGCCAGTAGTATAGATCCGGGGGTGGAGACCCAGTACTTC. Translation: CASSIDPGVETQYF.

The rearrangement links TRBV28 to TRBJ2-1, with TRBD2 matching 14 bases. The CDR3 is 17 residues long. Looked up from germline, CDR1 is MDHEN and CDR2 is SYDVKM. The J segment lost 9 bases and the V segment lost 4 bases, leaving 11 bases of the junction unmatched. The CDR3, as DNA: TGTGCCAGCAGTTCCGGGACTAGCGGGGGAGTCAGAGGTGAGCAGTTCTTC. Its translation is CASSSGTSGGVRGEQFF.

The chain recombines TRBV27 with TRBJ2-1, with TRBD2 matching over 13 bases. Trimming at V came to 5 bases and at J to 9 bases, leaving 7 bases not matched to a gene. The germline V gene has CDR1 MNHEY and CDR2 SMNVEV (reference sequence). The CDR3 runs 15 residues. DNA for the CDR3: TGTGCCAGCAGTCGTACTAGCGGGGGGGCCGGTGAGCAGTTCTTC. Residues: CASSRTSGGAGEQFF.

The chain is built from TRBV3-1 (or the pseudogene TRBV3-2) and TRBJ1-4; D remains unclear. Looked up from germline, CDR1 is LGHDT and CDR2 is YNNKEL (reference sequence). The V end was cut by 1 base, the J end by 7 bases, with 13 bases between. This CDR3 contains 15 residues. CDR3 protein: CASSQVGVSGEKLFF. CDR3 in DNA: TGTGCCAGCAGCCAAGTCGGCGTTTCAGGTGAAAAACTGTTTTTT.

V gene TRBV28 combines with J gene TRBJ2-5, with D unclear. This CDR3 is 12 amino acids long. Germline CDR1 is MDHEN and CDR2 is SYDVKM. Trimming removed 5 bases at V and 4 bases at J, with 8 bases between. The CDR3 sequence is CASSPARETQYF. Here the CDR3 DNA reads TGTGCCAGCAGTCCCGCCAGAGAGACCCAGTACTTC.

The V call is TRBV20-1, the J call TRBJ2-3; no definite D call. Trimming left V 6 bases short and J 6 bases short, with 10 bases between. The CDR3 is 11 amino acids. In germline, CDR1 is DFQATT, CDR2 SNEGSKA (reference sequence). CDR3 residues: CSAPDVDTQYF. Written as DNA, the CDR3 is TGCAGTGCCCCAGATGTGGATACGCAGTATTTT.

This chain connects TRBV6-6 to TRBJ2-5; 11 bases line up with TRBD2. The CDR3 loop spans 14 amino acids. The ends lost 6 bases at V and 5 bases at J; junction bases unmatched: 5. Germline CDR1 MNHNY, CDR2 SVGAGI (reference sequence). The CDR3 is CASRVGTSGETQYF. The CDR3 region has the DNA TGTGCCAGCAGAGTGGGGACTAGCGGTGAGACCCAGTACTTC.

DNA for the CDR3: TGTGCCAGCAGAGGACAGGGGGCGATCGGGGAGCTGTTTTTT. Translating gives CASRGQGAIGELFF. This sequence joins TRBV6-5 and TRBJ2-2; 11 bases agree with TRBD1. V trimming: 6 bases; J trimming: 7 bases; junction bases outside the gene matches: 4. CDR3 length: 14 residues. CDR1 MNHEY and CDR2 SVGAGI come from the germline V gene.

V and J are TRBV3-1 (or the pseudogene TRBV3-2) and TRBJ2-1; D uncertain. Germline lookup yields CDR1 LGHDT and CDR2 YNNKEL (reference sequence). The CDR3 spans 13 residues. The V end lost 0 bases, the J end lost 7 bases, and 7 bases lay between the germline ends. The CDR3 DNA reads TGTGCCAGCAGCCAAGATTTGCGGAATGAGCAGTTCTTC. Protein sequence: CASSQDLRNEQFF.

The chain employs TRBV11-3 and TRBJ2-1; TRBD2 might be the D (5 bases). The V gene's germline CDR1 is SGHNT and CDR2 YENEEA. This CDR3 has 13 residues. V lost 0 bases and J lost 9, with 9 bases in between. This CDR3 is CASSLDLGGEQFF. The DNA of the CDR3 is TGTGCCAGCAGCTTAGATCTCGGAGGTGAGCAGTTCTTC.

The gene calls are TRBV2 and TRBJ2-7; possible D gene TRBD2, 6 bases. The CDR3 length is 13 residues. With 8 bases removed from V and 2 bases from J, the gap between germline ends came to 13 bases. The germline gives CDR1 SNHLY, CDR2 FYNNEI. Here the CDR3 reads CASRRDSAYEQYF. The DNA for the CDR3 is TGTGCCAGCCGCCGGGACTCCGCCTACGAGCAGTACTTC.

The chain combines TRBV7-9 with TRBJ2-3; TRBD1 is a possible D gene (6 bases). Trimming cost V 2 bases and J 6 bases, with 12 bases left between them. The CDR3 runs 14 residues. Germline CDR1 reads SEHNR; CDR2 reads FQNEAQ (reference sequence). The CDR3 DNA reads TGTGCCAGCAGCTTATCAGGGGCAGTGGATACGCAGTATTTT. Translation gives CASSLSGAVDTQYF. The entire variable domain, with the rest obtained from reference TRBV7-9 and TRBJ2-3, is as follows: DTGVSQNPRHKITKRGQNVTFRCDPISEHNRLYWYRQTLGQGPEFLTYFQNEAQLEKSRLLSDRFSAERPKGSFSTLEIQRTEQGDSAMYLCASSLSGAVDTQYFGPGTRLTVL.

V usage is TRBV19 and J usage is TRBJ2-3, with D perhaps matching TRBD2 (6 bases). Germline CDR1 reads LNHDA; CDR2 reads SQIVND (reference sequence). Trimming stripped 4 bases from V and 1 base from J, with 12 bases between. The CDR3 is 15 amino acids. The CDR3 coding sequence is TGTGCCAGTAGTACGGCCGGGACTCGCACAGATACGCAGTATTTT. Its protein product is CASSTAGTRTDTQYF.

This clone occurred a few times. The chain joins TRBV6-6 to TRBJ2-1; no firm D call. The CDR3 has 13 amino acids. V lost 2 bases, J lost 7 bases, and 9 bases lay in between. CDR1 and CDR2 from the germline V gene are MNHNY and SVGAGI (reference sequence). The CDR3: CASSYALRNEQFF. In nucleotides, the CDR3 is TGTGCCAGCAGTTACGCACTTCGTAATGAGCAGTTCTTC.

This clone was counted a few times. The genes are TRBV5-1 and TRBJ2-5, with 7 bases matching TRBD2. This CDR3 contains 17 residues. Germline-derived CDR1 and CDR2 are SGHRS and YFSETQ. V gave up 1 base and J gave up 3 bases; unmatched junction bases: 12. The CDR3 region is CASSLFPTASGEETQYF. CDR3 nucleotides: TGCGCCAGCAGCTTGTTTCCCACGGCTAGCGGAGAAGAGACCCAGTACTTC. The full variable domain, completed using reference TRBV5-1 and TRBJ2-5, is KAGVTQTPRYLIKTRGQQVTLSCSPISGHRSVSWYQQTPGQGLQFLFEYFSETQRNKGNFPGRFSGRQFSNSRSEMNVSTLELGDSALYLCASSLFPTASGEETQYFGPGTRLLVL.

The chain combines TRBV21-1 with TRBJ2-1; the listed D gene, TRBD2, was not tested against the DNA. TRBV21-1 is an annotated pseudogene. There are 15 residues in the CDR3. The CDR3 bases are TGTGCCAAAAATAGCGGGAACAACCACTACAATGAGCAGTTCTTC. This codes for CAKNSGNNHYNEQFF.